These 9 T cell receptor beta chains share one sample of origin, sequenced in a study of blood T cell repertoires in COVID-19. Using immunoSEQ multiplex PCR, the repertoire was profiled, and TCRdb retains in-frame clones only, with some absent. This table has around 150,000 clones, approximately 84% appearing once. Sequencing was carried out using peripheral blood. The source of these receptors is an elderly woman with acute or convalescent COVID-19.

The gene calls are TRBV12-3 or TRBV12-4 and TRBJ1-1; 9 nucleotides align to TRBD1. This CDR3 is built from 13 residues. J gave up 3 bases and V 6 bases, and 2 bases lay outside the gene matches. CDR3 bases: TGTGCCAGCAGACGGACAGGGGACACTGAAGCTTTCTTT. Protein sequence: CASRRTGDTEAFF.

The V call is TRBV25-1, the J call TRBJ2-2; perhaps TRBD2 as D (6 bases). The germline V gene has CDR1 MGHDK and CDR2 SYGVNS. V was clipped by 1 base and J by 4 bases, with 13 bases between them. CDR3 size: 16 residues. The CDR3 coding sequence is TGTGCCAGCAGTGAATGGAGGGGCGGCGTCACCGGGGAGCTGTTTTTT. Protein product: CASSEWRGGVTGELFF.

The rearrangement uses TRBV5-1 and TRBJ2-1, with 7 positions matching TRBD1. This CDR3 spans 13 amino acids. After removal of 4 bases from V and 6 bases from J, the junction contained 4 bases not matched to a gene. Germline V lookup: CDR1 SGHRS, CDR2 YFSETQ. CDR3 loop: CASSIQGINEQFF. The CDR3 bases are TGCGCCAGCAGCATACAGGGGATCAATGAGCAGTTCTTC.

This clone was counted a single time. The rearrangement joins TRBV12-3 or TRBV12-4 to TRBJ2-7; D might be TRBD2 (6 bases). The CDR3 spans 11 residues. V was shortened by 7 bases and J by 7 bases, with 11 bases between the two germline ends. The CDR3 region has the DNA TGTGCCAGCAAGAAGGAGGGGGAGCAGTACTTC. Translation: CASKKEGEQYF.

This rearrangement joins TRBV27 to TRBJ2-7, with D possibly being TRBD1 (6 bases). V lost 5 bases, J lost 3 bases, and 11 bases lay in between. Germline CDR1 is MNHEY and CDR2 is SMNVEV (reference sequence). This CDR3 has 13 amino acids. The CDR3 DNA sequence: TGTGCCAGCAGTAGGACAGCCGGCTACGAGCAGTACTTC. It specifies CASSRTAGYEQYF.

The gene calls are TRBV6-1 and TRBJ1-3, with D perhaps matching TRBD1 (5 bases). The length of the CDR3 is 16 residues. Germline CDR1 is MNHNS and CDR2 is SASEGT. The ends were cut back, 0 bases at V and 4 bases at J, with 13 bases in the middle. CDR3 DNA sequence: TGTGCCAGCAGTGAAGCATCAGGGCTGAGAGGAAACACCATATATTTT. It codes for CASSEASGLRGNTIYF.

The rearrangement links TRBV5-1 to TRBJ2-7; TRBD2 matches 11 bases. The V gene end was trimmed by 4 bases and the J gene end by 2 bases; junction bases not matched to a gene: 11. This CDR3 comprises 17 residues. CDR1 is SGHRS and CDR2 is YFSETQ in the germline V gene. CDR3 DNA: TGCGCCAGCAGCATCGGCCGGGGACTAGCGGACACCTACGAGCAGTACTTC. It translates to CASSIGRGLADTYEQYF.

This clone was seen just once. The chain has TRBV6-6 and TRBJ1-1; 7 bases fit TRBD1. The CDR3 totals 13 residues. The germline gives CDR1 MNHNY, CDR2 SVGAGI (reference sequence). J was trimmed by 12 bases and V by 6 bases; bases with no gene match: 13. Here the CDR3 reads CASSRGGQFATFF. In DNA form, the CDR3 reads TGTGCCAGCAGCCGGGGGGGACAGTTCGCAACTTTCTTT.

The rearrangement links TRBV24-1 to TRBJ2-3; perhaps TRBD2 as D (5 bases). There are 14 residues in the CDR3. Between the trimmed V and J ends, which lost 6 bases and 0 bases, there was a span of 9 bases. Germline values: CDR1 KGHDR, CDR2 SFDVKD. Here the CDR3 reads CATSSSTSTDTQYF. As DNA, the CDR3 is TGTGCCACCAGTTCTAGCACGAGCACAGATACGCAGTATTTT.